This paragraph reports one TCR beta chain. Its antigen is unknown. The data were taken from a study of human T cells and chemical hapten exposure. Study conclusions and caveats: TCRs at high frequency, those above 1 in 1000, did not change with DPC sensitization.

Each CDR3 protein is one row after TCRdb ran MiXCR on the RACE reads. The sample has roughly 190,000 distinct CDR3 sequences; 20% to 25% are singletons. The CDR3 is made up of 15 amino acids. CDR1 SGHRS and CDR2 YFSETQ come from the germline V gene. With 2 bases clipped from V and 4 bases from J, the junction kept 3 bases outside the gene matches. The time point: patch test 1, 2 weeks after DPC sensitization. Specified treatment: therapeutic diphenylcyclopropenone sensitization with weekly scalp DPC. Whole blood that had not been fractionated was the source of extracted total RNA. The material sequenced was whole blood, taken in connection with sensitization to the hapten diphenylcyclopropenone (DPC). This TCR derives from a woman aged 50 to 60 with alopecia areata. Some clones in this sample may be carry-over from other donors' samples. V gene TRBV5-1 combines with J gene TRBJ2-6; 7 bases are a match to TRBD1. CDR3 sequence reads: CASSLTGVGANVLTF. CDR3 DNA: TGCGCCAGCAGCTTAACAGGGGTCGGGGCCAACGTCCTGACTTTC.